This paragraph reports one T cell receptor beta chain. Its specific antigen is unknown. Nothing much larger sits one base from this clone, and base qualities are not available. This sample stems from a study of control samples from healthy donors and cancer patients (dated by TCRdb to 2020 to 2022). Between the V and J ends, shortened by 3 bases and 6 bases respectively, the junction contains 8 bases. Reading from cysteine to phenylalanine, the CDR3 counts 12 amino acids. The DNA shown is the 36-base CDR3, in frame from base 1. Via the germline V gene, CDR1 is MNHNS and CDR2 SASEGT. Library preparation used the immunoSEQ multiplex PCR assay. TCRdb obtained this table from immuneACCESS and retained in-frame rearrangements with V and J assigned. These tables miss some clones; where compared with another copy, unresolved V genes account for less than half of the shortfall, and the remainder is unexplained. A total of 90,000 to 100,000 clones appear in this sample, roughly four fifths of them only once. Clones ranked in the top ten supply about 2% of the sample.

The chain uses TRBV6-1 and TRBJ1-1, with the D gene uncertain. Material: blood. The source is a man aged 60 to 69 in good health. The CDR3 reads CASSDWRPEAFF. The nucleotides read TGTGCCAGCAGTGATTGGCGTCCTGAAGCTTTCTTT.